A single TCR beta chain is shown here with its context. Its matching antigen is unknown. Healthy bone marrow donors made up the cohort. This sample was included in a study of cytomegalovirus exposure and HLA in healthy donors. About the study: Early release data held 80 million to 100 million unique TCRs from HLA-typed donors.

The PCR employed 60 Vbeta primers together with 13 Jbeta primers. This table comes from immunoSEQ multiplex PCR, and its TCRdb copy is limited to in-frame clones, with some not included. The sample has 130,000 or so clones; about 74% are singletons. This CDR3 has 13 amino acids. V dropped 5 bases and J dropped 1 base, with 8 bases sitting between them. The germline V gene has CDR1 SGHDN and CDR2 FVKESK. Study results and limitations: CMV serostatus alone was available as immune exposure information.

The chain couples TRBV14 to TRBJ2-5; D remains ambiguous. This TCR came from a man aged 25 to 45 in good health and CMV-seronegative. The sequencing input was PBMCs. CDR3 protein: CASSGSVQETQYF. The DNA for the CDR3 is TGTGCCAGCAGCGGCTCAGTCCAAGAGACCCAGTACTTC.